The sequence of this T cell receptor beta chain was determined in a study of T cell responses to AZD1222 COVID-19 vaccine. Generated by immunoSEQ multiplex PCR, the TCRdb table keeps only in-frame clones and is missing some. The top ten clones hold roughly 5% of a sample with some 83,000 clones, about nine tenths of them seen once. As to this clone: Its antigen is still unknown.

Regarding the study as a whole: Donors were chiefly white British, with a greater number of females, and clonal diversity was perhaps underestimated. An increase in Spike-specific TCR breadth and depth was observed after two AZD1222 doses. The peak T cell response came first, and repertoires were sampled only after it.

The V gene lost 0 bases and the J gene lost 4 bases, with 10 bases spanning the gap. In germline, CDR1 is SGHRS, CDR2 YFSETQ. The CDR3 totals 14 residues. Source: peripheral blood, taken 28 days after the second AZD1222 dose. This TCR derives from an adult who received the AZD1222 COVID-19 vaccine. This chain connects TRBV5-1 to TRBJ1-1; D is ambiguous. DNA of the CDR3: TGCGCCAGCAGCTTGGTCAACCCTAGCACTGAAGCTTTCTTT. Translated, it gives CASSLVNPSTEAFF.